The table lists the clone carrying this TCR beta chain with many counts. The antigen is undetermined. The data originate from a study of T cells in Graves' hyperthyroidism and ophthalmopathy. Uncontrolled infection, other autoimmune disease, pregnancy or lactation excluded patients. Findings of the study overall: A median 6.5 months before onset, the model predicted ophthalmopathy. Most thyroid clonotypes expanded above 0.001 were also detected in blood.

Amplification yielded TCR beta CDR3 regions, with RNA transcripts as the source. Initially, a first-round RT-PCR of the TCR CDR3 employed the HTBI primer set. MiXCR, run by TCRdb on the multiplex PCR reads, gives a single entry per CDR3 protein. There are hundreds of thousands of distinct CDR3 sequences in the sample; roughly 20% occur only once, and about 34% lies in the top ten. Germline V gene sequence: CDR1 SGHTA, CDR2 FQGNSA. Germline trimming cut 1 base from V and 5 bases from J; bases unmatched to any gene: 16. The CDR3 sequence is 19 residues long. The origin of this receptor is a man under 40 with Graves' ophthalmopathy. The chain recombines TRBV7-2 with TRBJ2-7; TRBD2 agrees at 11 bases. The specimen was blood. The CDR3 DNA reads as TGTGCCAGCAGCTTAGGTGTTTCCCGAACTAGCGGGAGCGGCAACGAGCAGTACTTC. Its protein is CASSLGVSRTSGSGNEQYF.